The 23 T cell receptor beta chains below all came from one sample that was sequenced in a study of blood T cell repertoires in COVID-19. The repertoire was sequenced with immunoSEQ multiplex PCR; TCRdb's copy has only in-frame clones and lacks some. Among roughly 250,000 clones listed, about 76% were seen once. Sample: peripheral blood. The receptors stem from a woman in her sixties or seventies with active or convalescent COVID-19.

This chain's CDR3 is CASSLAPGADTQYF. CDR3 sequence (DNA): TGCGCCAGCAGCTTGGCCCCGGGTGCAGATACGCAGTATTTT. The chain is built from TRBV5-1 and TRBJ2-3; D gene unclear. The V and J ends lost 0 bases and 4 bases respectively, with 9 bases between them. CDR3 length equals 14 residues. CDR1 is SGHRS and CDR2 is YFSETQ in the germline V gene. The variable domain in full, completed from reference TRBV5-1 and TRBJ2-3, reads KAGVTQTPRYLIKTRGQQVTLSCSPISGHRSVSWYQQTPGQGLQFLFEYFSETQRNKGNFPGRFSGRQFSNSRSEMNVSTLELGDSALYLCASSLAPGADTQYFGPGTRLTVL.

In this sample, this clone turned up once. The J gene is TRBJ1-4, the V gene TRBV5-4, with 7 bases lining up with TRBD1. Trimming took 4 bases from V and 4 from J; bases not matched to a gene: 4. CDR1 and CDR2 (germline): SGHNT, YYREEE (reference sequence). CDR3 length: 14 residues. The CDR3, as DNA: TGTGCCAGCAGCCTACAGGGGTTTAATGAAAAACTGTTTTTT. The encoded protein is CASSLQGFNEKLFF.

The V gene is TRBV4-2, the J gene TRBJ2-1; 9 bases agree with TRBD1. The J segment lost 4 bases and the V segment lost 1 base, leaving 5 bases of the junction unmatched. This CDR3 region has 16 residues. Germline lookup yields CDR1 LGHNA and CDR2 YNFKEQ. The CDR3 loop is CASSQVAGTGYNEQFF. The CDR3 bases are TGTGCCAGCAGCCAAGTGGCCGGGACAGGGTACAATGAGCAGTTCTTC.

The chain's CDR3 is CASTDSGGPAEQYF. The CDR3 DNA follows: TGTGCCAGCACCGATAGCGGGGGGCCAGCGGAGCAGTACTTC. V usage is TRBV3-1 (or the pseudogene TRBV3-2) and J usage is TRBJ2-7, with 10 bases lining up with TRBD2. The CDR3 has 14 amino acids. The junction had 10 bases not matched to a gene; V was cut back by 7 bases and J by 7 bases. Germline V gene lookup returns CDR1 LGHDT and CDR2 YNNKEL (reference sequence).

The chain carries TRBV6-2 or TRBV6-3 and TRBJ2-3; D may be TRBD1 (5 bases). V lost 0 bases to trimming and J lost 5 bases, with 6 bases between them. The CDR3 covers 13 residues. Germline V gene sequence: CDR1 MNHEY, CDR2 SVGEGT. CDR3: CASSYSQGDTQYF. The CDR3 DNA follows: TGTGCCAGCAGTTACTCTCAGGGAGATACGCAGTATTTT.

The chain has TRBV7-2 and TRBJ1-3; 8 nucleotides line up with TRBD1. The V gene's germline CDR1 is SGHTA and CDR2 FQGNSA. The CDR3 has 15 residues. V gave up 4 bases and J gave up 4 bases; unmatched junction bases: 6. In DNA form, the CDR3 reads TGTGCCAGCAGCTCTACAGGGGGTCTGGGAAACACCATATATTTT. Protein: CASSSTGGLGNTIYF.

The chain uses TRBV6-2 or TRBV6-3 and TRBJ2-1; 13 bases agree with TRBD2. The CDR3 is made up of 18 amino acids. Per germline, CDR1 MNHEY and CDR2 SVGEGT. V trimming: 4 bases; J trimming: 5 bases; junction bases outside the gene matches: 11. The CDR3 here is CASSFWTSGGPDHNEQFF. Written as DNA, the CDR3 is TGTGCCAGCAGTTTCTGGACTAGCGGGGGTCCCGACCACAATGAGCAGTTCTTC.

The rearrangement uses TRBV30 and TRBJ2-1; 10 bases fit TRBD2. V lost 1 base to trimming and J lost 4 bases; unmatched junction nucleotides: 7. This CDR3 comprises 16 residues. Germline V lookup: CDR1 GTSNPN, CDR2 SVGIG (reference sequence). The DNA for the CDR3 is TGTGCCTGGAGTGGCGCTAGCGGGGGTCCTTACAATGAGCAGTTCTTC. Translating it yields CAWSGASGGPYNEQFF.

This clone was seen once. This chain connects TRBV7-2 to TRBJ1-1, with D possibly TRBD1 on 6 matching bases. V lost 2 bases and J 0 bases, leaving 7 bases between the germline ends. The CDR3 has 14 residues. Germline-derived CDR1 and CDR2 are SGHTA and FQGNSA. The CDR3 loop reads CASSLQGMNTEAFF. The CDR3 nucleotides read TGTGCCAGCAGCTTACAGGGGATGAACACTGAAGCTTTCTTT.

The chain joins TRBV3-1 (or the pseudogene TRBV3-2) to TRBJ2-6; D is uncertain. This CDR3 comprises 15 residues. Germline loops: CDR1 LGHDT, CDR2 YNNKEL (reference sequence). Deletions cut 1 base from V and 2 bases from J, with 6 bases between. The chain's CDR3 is CASSQALTGANVLTF. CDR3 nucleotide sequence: TGTGCCAGCAGCCAAGCTCTAACTGGGGCCAACGTCCTGACTTTC.

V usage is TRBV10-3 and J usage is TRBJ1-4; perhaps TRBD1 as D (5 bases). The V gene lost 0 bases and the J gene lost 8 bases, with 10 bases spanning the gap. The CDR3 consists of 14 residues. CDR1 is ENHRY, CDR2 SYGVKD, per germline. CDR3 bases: TGTGCCATCAGTGAGTCTGCAGGGAAGGAAAAACTGTTTTTT. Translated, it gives CAISESAGKEKLFF.

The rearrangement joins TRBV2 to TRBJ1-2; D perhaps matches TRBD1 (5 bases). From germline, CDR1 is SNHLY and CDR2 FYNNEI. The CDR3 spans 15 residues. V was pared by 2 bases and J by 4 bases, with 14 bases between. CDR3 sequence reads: CASSENGGASYGYTF. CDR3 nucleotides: TGTGCCAGCAGTGAAAACGGGGGTGCCTCCTATGGCTACACCTTC.

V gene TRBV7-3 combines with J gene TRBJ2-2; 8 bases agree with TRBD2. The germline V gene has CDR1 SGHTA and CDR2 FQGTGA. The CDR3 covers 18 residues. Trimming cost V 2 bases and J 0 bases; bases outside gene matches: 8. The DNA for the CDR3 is TGTGCCAGCAGCTTACTGGCGGGGGGACTTCCGAACACCGGGGAGCTGTTTTTT. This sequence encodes CASSLLAGGLPNTGELFF.

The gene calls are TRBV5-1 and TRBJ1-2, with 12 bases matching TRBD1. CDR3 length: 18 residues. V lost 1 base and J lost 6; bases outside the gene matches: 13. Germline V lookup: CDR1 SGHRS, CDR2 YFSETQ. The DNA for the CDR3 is TGCGCCAGCAGCTTGCCCGAGACGGGGACAGGGGGCTCGGATGGCTACACCTTC. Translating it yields CASSLPETGTGGSDGYTF. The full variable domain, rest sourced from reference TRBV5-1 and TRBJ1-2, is KAGVTQTPRYLIKTRGQQVTLSCSPISGHRSVSWYQQTPGQGLQFLFEYFSETQRNKGNFPGRFSGRQFSNSRSEMNVSTLELGDSALYLCASSLPETGTGGSDGYTFGSGTRLTVV.

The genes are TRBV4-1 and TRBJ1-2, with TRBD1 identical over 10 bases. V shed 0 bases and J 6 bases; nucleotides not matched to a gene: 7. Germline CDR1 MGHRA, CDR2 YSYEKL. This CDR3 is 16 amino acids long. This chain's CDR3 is CASSQDRDRGLNGYTF. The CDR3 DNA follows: TGCGCCAGCAGCCAAGATAGGGACAGGGGCCTAAATGGCTACACCTTC.

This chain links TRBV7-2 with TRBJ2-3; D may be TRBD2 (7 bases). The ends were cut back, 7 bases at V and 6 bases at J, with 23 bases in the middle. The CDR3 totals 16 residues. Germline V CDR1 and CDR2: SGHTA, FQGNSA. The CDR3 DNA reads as TGTGCCAGCACCAGGGGTGCGGGGGCCCGCTTCGATACGCAGTATTTT. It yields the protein CASTRGAGARFDTQYF.

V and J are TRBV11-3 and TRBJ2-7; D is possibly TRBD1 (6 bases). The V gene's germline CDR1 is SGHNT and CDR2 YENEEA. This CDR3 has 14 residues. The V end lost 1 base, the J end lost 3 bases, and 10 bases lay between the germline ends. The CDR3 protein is CASSLGQGNYEQYF. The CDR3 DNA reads TGTGCCAGCAGCTTAGGGCAGGGGAACTACGAGCAGTACTTC.

The CDR3 is CASAMGGTNIQYF. CDR3 in DNA: TGTGCCAGCGCAATGGGGGGTACAAACATTCAGTACTTC. The J gene is TRBJ2-4, the V gene TRBV11-3; TRBD2 might be the D (6 bases). The CDR3 extends over 13 amino acids. Germline V gene sequence: CDR1 SGHNT, CDR2 YENEEA. The V end lost 8 bases, the J end lost 6 bases, and 14 bases lay between the germline ends.

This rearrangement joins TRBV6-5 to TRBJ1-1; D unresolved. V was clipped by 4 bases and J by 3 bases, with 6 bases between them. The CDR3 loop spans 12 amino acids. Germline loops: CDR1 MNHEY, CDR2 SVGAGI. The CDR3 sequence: CASSSQYTEAFF. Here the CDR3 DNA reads TGTGCCAGCAGTTCTCAGTACACTGAAGCTTTCTTT.

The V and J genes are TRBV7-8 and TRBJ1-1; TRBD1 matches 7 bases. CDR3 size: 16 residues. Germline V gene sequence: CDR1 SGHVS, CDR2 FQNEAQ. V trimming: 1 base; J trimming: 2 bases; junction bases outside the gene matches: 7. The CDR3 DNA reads TGTGCCAGCAGCTTAGTCGGACAGGAGGTTAACACTGAAGCTTTCTTT. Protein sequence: CASSLVGQEVNTEAFF.

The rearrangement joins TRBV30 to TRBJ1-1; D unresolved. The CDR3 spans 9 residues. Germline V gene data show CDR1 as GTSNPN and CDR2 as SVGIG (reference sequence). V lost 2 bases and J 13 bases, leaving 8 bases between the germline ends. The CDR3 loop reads CAWSPEGFF. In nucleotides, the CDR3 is TGTGCCTGGAGTCCGGAGGGTTTCTTT. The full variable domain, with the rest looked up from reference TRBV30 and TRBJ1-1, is SQTIHQWPATLVQPVGSPLSLECTVEGTSNPNLYWYRQAAGRGLQLLFYSVGIGQISSEVPQNLSASRPQDRQFILSSKKLLLSDSGFYLCAWSPEGFFGQGTRLTVV.

The CDR3 nucleotides read TGTGCCAGCAGCCTGGACGGACTAGCGTGCTACAATGAGCAGTTCTTC. This translates into CASSLDGLACYNEQFF. This sequence joins TRBV3-1 (or the pseudogene TRBV3-2) and TRBJ2-1; 9 nucleotides match TRBD2. Germline V gene lookup returns CDR1 LGHDT and CDR2 YNNKEL (reference sequence). The CDR3 is 16 amino acids. Trimming removed 4 bases from V and 3 bases from J; junction bases left unmatched: 7.

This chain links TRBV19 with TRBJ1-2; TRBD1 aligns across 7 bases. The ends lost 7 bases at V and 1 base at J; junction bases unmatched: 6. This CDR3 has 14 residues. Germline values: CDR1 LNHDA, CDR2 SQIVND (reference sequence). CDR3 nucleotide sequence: TGTGCCAGTACTCCATCAGGGGGTAACTATGGCTACACCTTC. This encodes CASTPSGGNYGYTF.